Following are 18 T cell receptor beta chains from one sample sequenced in a study of T cell responses to AZD1222 COVID-19 vaccine. Repertoires were generated with immunoSEQ multiplex PCR, while TCRdb's copy carries only in-frame clones and drops some. Here the sample spans roughly 150,000 clones, approximately 87% being singletons. The source was peripheral blood, collected 28 days after the second AZD1222 dose. The source of these receptors is an adult who received the AZD1222 COVID-19 vaccine.

The genes are TRBV2 and TRBJ2-1; 14 bases line up with TRBD2. With V trimmed by 6 bases and J by 3 bases, 4 bases remained unmatched. Germline V gene sequence: CDR1 SNHLY, CDR2 FYNNEI. The CDR3 is 16 amino acids. The CDR3 DNA is TGTGCCAGCAGGGATGGGACTAGCGGGAGCTACAATGAGCAGTTCTTC. Translated: CASRDGTSGSYNEQFF.

The rearrangement uses TRBV27 and TRBJ1-5; D gene uncertain. The germline gives CDR1 MNHEY, CDR2 SMNVEV (reference sequence). The CDR3 covers 15 residues. V shed 5 bases and J shed 3 bases, with 14 bases lying between them. This chain's CDR3 is CASSAESGYNQPQHF. The CDR3 DNA is TGTGCCAGCAGTGCCGAGTCCGGGTACAATCAGCCCCAGCATTTT.

This chain connects TRBV5-1 to TRBJ1-1, with D perhaps TRBD1 (5 bases). CDR3 length: 15 amino acids. From germline, CDR1 is SGHRS and CDR2 YFSETQ. V lost 1 base and J lost 1, with 11 bases in between. CDR3 sequence reads: CASSLSGVRNTEAFF. The CDR3 DNA is TGCGCCAGCAGCTTGTCGGGGGTCAGGAACACTGAAGCTTTCTTT.

This sequence joins TRBV2 and TRBJ2-3; TRBD1 or TRBD2 may be the D gene (6 bases each). The CDR3 sequence is 14 residues long. Germline CDR1 is SNHLY and CDR2 is FYNNEI. V was pared by 7 bases and J by 4 bases, with 15 bases between. The CDR3 nucleotides are TGTGCCAGCATGACGTCTAGGGGGGCAGATACGCAGTATTTT. Its translation is CASMTSRGADTQYF.

V and J are TRBV23-1 and TRBJ1-3; weak D call: TRBD1 (6 bases). TRBV23-1 is an ORF, with its function uncertain. V dropped 6 bases and J dropped 2 bases, with 8 bases sitting between them. This CDR3 spans 13 amino acids. The CDR3 protein is CASRQGTGNTIYF. CDR3 sequence (DNA): TGCGCCAGCAGACAGGGTACTGGAAACACCATATATTTT.

The V and J genes are TRBV6-5 and TRBJ1-2; D is undetermined. CDR1 MNHEY and CDR2 SVGAGI come from the germline V gene. The CDR3 is 14 amino acids. V was clipped by 7 bases and J by 6 bases, with 18 bases between them. For the CDR3, the DNA is TGTGCCAGCATCAAGACCTATCTAGAGGATGGCTACACCTTC. Its protein is CASIKTYLEDGYTF.

The CDR3 DNA sequence: TGTGCCAGCAGTAAGCGGGAGTCCGGGGAGCTGTTTTTT. This translates into CASSKRESGELFF. This rearrangement joins TRBV6-2 or TRBV6-3 to TRBJ2-2; 8 bases align to TRBD2. CDR1 is MNHEY, CDR2 SVGEGT, per germline. Trimming at V came to 5 bases and at J to 6 bases, leaving 2 bases not matched to a gene. The CDR3 is 13 amino acids.

This clone occurred once. The chain combines TRBV2 with TRBJ2-7, with TRBD1 matching 11 bases. CDR1 SNHLY and CDR2 FYNNEI come from the germline V gene. The V gene end was trimmed by 8 bases and the J gene end by 5 bases; junction bases not matched to a gene: 2. The CDR3 runs to 12 residues. Here the CDR3 DNA reads TGTGCCAGCGGACAGGGGGCAGACGAGCAGTACTTC. This gives the protein CASGQGADEQYF.

CDR3 sequence reads: CASSQVPGSGEQYF. For the CDR3, the DNA is TGTGCCAGCAGCCAAGTCCCGGGATCGGGGGAGCAGTACTTC. The rearrangement links TRBV3-1 (or the pseudogene TRBV3-2) to TRBJ2-7; a possible D gene is TRBD2 (5 bases). V shed 1 base and J shed 7 bases, with 14 bases lying between them. The CDR3 is 14 amino acids. Germline V gene lookup returns CDR1 LGHDT and CDR2 YNNKEL (reference sequence).

This rearrangement joins TRBV21-1 to TRBJ2-6; the table assigns TRBD1, which was not confirmed against the DNA. TRBV21-1 is a pseudogene segment. This CDR3 comprises 19 residues. CDR3 nucleotides: TGTGCCAGCAGCAAAGGCAACGGCAGGGGGAGCTCTGGGGCCAACGTCCTGACTTTC. This encodes CASSKGNGRGSSGANVLTF.

This rearrangement joins TRBV6-2 or TRBV6-3 to TRBJ2-5; D not certain. V shed 3 bases and J shed 3 bases, with 8 bases lying between them. Germline-derived CDR1 and CDR2 are MNHEY and SVGEGT. The CDR3 is 13 residues long. The DNA for the CDR3 is TGTGCCAGCAGTTATCGGCCGAAAGAGACCCAGTACTTC. Protein sequence: CASSYRPKETQYF.

V and J are TRBV4-3 and TRBJ2-1; 7 positions agree with TRBD2. Trimming at V came to 3 bases and at J to 0 bases, leaving 5 bases not matched to a gene. Germline V gives CDR1 LGHNA, CDR2 YSLEER. CDR3 length: 16 residues. Here the CDR3 reads CASSQEGGSSYNEQFF. DNA of the CDR3: TGCGCCAGCAGCCAGGAGGGCGGGAGCTCCTACAATGAGCAGTTCTTC.

The J gene is TRBJ1-3, the V gene TRBV6-1, with TRBD1 as a possible D gene (5 bases). The CDR3 is 16 amino acids. V dropped 1 base and J dropped 4 bases, with 14 bases sitting between them. CDR1 is MNHNS and CDR2 is SASEGT in the germline V gene. In DNA form, the CDR3 reads TGTGCCAGCAGTGAAGGGGCAGGGAGGGCAGGAAACACCATATATTTT. This translates into CASSEGAGRAGNTIYF.

This clone showed up just a few times. The chain combines TRBV3-1 (or the pseudogene TRBV3-2) with TRBJ2-5; 13 nucleotides align to TRBD2. The germline V gene has CDR1 LGHDT and CDR2 YNNKEL (reference sequence). Trimming cost V 4 bases and J 5 bases; bases outside gene matches: 10. CDR3 length: 17 amino acids. The DNA of the CDR3 is TGTGCCAGCAGCCCCCTACTAGCGGGAGGGCCTCGGGAGACCCAGTACTTC. Translation: CASSPLLAGGPRETQYF.

The chain has TRBV2 and TRBJ1-2; D remains unclear. The CDR3 is 13 amino acids. Germline CDR1 reads SNHLY; CDR2 reads FYNNEI. Trimming shortened V by 3 bases and J by 7 bases, and 12 bases separated the two germline ends. The CDR3 sequence: CASSESVLPGYTF. The CDR3 nucleotides are TGTGCCAGCAGTGAGAGCGTCCTCCCTGGCTACACCTTC.

This clone was detected only once. V and J are TRBV2 and TRBJ2-7; possibly TRBD2 for D (6 bases). The V gene's germline CDR1 is SNHLY and CDR2 FYNNEI. Trimming removed 6 bases at V and 2 bases at J, with 14 bases between. CDR3 length: 14 residues. CDR3 residues: CASSFGGPTYEQYF. CDR3 nucleotides: TGTGCCAGCAGCTTCGGGGGTCCAACCTACGAGCAGTACTTC. The full variable domain, its missing parts supplied by reference TRBV2 and TRBJ2-7, is EPEVTQTPSHQVTQMGQEVILRCVPISNHLYFYWYRQILGQKVEFLVSFYNNEISEKSEIFDDQFSVERPDGSNFTLKIRSTKLEDSAMYFCASSFGGPTYEQYFGPGTRLTVT.

This sequence joins TRBV28 and TRBJ2-5, with TRBD1 identical over 11 bases. There are 16 residues in the CDR3. Unmatched junction bases numbered 9, after V lost 4 bases and J lost 5 bases. The germline V gene encodes CDR1 MDHEN and CDR2 SYDVKM. CDR3 amino acids: CASSSPWTGGRETQYF. The CDR3, as DNA: TGTGCCAGCAGTTCCCCTTGGACAGGGGGCCGTGAGACCCAGTACTTC.

The rearrangement joins TRBV1 to TRBJ2-1; TRBD2 is the table's D call and was not checked against the DNA. TRBV1 is an annotated pseudogene. The CDR3 has 19 amino acids. The CDR3 DNA sequence: TGCACCAGCAGCCTCCGACTAGCGGGAGGGCCCGTGTTCGGCAATGAGCAGTTCTTC. Its protein product is CTSSLRLAGGPVFGNEQFF.